This record looks at one TCR beta chain sequence and its context. In the study's own analysis: Nucleated cell counts were estimated from reference gene primer amplification. Clones were read by immunoSEQ multiplex PCR, and TCRdb kept only the in-frame ones, dropping some. The DNA gave D and trimming, while V, J and clone size come from that table. The table records some 150,000 clones, roughly 85% of them present only once. Symptom resolution, clearance, or two negative PCRs marked the recovered donors of Cohort 3. These data originate in a study of blood T cell repertoires in COVID-19. Study summary: Samples representing acute and convalescent COVID-19 were sourced from the United States, Italy and Spain. Sample material is recorded as cDNA or gDNA derived from T cells, B-cell-depleted T cells, or PBMCs.

Trimming cost V 3 bases and J 5 bases, with 16 bases left between them. CDR1 and CDR2 from the germline V gene are MGHDK and SYGVNS. The length of the CDR3 is 16 residues. This TCR came from a woman aged 45-60 years who had recovered from COVID-19. This sequence joins TRBV25-1 and TRBJ1-4; D is uncertain. The sequenced sample consisted of PBMCs or T cells enriched from blood (not recorded which). CDR3: CASSDRVSSLNEKLFF. The CDR3 bases are TGTGCCAGCAGTGACCGGGTTTCAAGTCTAAATGAAAAACTGTTTTTT.